These T cell receptor beta chains were read from a single sample in a study of control samples from healthy donors and cancer patients. Clones were read by immunoSEQ multiplex PCR, and TCRdb kept only the in-frame ones, dropping some. This repertoire shows about 150,000 clones, 93% found once; its top ten account for roughly 5.7%. Sequenced input: blood. Receptors were obtained from a young man in good health. CDR3s include the opening cysteine and the closing phenylalanine or tryptophan. Fields, in order: clone size, J gene, V gene, D gene, CDR3 protein, CDR3 DNA. A D gene is named only where the DNA matches it firmly. Rows may omit the clone size; those that give it use once, few, many or a size class.

clone size: -; J gene: TRBJ2-5; V gene: TRBV3-1/TRBV3-2; D gene: -; CDR3 protein: CASSQELVRETQYF; CDR3 DNA: TGTGCCAGCAGCCAAGAGTTGGTGAGAGAGACCCAGTACTTC
clone size: once; J gene: TRBJ1-6; V gene: TRBV7-9; D gene: -; CDR3 protein: CASSPHVSSNSPLHF; CDR3 DNA: TGTGCCAGCAGCCCACACGTCTCTTCGAATTCACCCCTCCACTTT
clone size: -; J gene: TRBJ1-1; V gene: TRBV4-2; D gene: -; CDR3 protein: CASSQHLANTEAFF; CDR3 DNA: TGTGCCAGCAGCCAACACTTGGCGAACACTGAAGCTTTCTTT
clone size: once; J gene: TRBJ1-4; V gene: TRBV12-3/TRBV12-4; D gene: -; CDR3 protein: CASSGPTNEKLFF; CDR3 DNA: TGTGCCAGCAGTGGACCAACTAATGAAAAACTGTTTTTT
clone size: -; J gene: TRBJ2-7; V gene: TRBV4-1; D gene: -; CDR3 protein: CASSQERISYEQYF; CDR3 DNA: TGCGCCAGCAGCCAGGAAAGGATTTCCTACGAGCAGTACTTC
clone size: -; J gene: TRBJ2-2; V gene: TRBV5-5; D gene: TRBD1; CDR3 protein: CATRQGGTGELFF; CDR3 DNA: TGTGCCACAAGACAGGGGGGAACCGGGGAGCTGTTTTTT
clone size: -; J gene: TRBJ2-1; V gene: TRBV19; D gene: -; CDR3 protein: CASSISKGEQFF; CDR3 DNA: TGTGCCAGTAGTATTTCAAAGGGTGAGCAGTTCTTC
clone size: -; J gene: TRBJ2-1; V gene: TRBV20-1; D gene: -; CDR3 protein: CSAMGNEQFF; CDR3 DNA: TGCAGTGCTATGGGCAATGAGCAGTTCTTC
clone size: -; J gene: TRBJ1-5; V gene: TRBV10-1; D gene: -; CDR3 protein: CASSEFSYNQPQHF; CDR3 DNA: TGCGCCAGCAGTGAGTTCAGCTACAATCAGCCCCAGCATTTT
clone size: -; J gene: TRBJ1-1; V gene: TRBV4-1; D gene: -; CDR3 protein: CASSQVGMNTEAFF; CDR3 DNA: TGCGCCAGCAGCCAAGTAGGAATGAACACTGAAGCTTTCTTT
clone size: -; J gene: TRBJ2-1; V gene: TRBV5-1; D gene: -; CDR3 protein: CASKGESSYNEQFF; CDR3 DNA: TGCGCCAGCAAAGGAGAGAGCTCCTACAATGAGCAGTTCTTC
clone size: -; J gene: TRBJ2-5; V gene: TRBV5-4; D gene: -; CDR3 protein: CASSSEAIQETQYF; CDR3 DNA: TGTGCCAGCAGCTCGGAGGCAATCCAAGAGACCCAGTACTTC
clone size: -; J gene: TRBJ1-3; V gene: TRBV27; D gene: -; CDR3 protein: CASLSGNTIYF; CDR3 DNA: TGTGCCTCCCTGTCCGGAAACACCATATATTTT
clone size: -; J gene: TRBJ2-7; V gene: TRBV6-5; D gene: TRBD1; CDR3 protein: CASSWDRTSYEQYF; CDR3 DNA: TGTGCCAGCAGTTGGGACAGAACTTCTTACGAGCAGTACTTC
clone size: once; J gene: TRBJ1-1; V gene: TRBV24-1; D gene: -; CDR3 protein: CATGDTEAFF; CDR3 DNA: TGTGCCACCGGGGACACTGAAGCTTTCTTT
clone size: few; J gene: TRBJ1-4; V gene: TRBV4-2; D gene: TRBD1; CDR3 protein: CASSQGGRGLEKLFF; CDR3 DNA: TGTGCCAGCAGCCAAGGAGGCAGGGGGTTAGAAAAACTGTTTTTT
clone size: -; J gene: TRBJ2-2; V gene: TRBV5-1; D gene: -; CDR3 protein: CASSQVELGGPGELFF; CDR3 DNA: TGCGCCAGCAGCCAAGTGGAGTTAGGGGGGCCCGGGGAGCTGTTTTTT
clone size: -; J gene: TRBJ2-7; V gene: TRBV5-1; D gene: TRBD2; CDR3 protein: CASSLGAGGSHYEQYF; CDR3 DNA: TGCGCCAGCAGCTTGGGAGCGGGAGGGAGCCACTACGAGCAGTACTTC
clone size: -; J gene: TRBJ2-1; V gene: TRBV3-1/TRBV3-2; D gene: -; CDR3 protein: CASSQVRTPYNEQFF; CDR3 DNA: TGTGCCAGCAGCCAAGTGAGGACTCCCTACAATGAGCAGTTCTTC
clone size: -; J gene: TRBJ2-3; V gene: TRBV9; D gene: -; CDR3 protein: CASSVEGRSTDTQYF; CDR3 DNA: TGTGCCAGCAGCGTAGAGGGGCGGAGCACAGATACGCAGTATTTT
clone size: -; J gene: TRBJ2-6; V gene: TRBV7-2; D gene: -; CDR3 protein: CASSSRTGFFSGANVLTF; CDR3 DNA: TGTGCCAGCAGCTCCCGAACAGGCTTCTTCTCTGGGGCCAACGTCCTGACTTTC
clone size: -; J gene: TRBJ2-7; V gene: TRBV7-6; D gene: TRBD2; CDR3 protein: CASSHSGLAGAGTYEQYF; CDR3 DNA: TGTGCCAGCAGCCACTCGGGACTAGCGGGAGCCGGGACCTACGAGCAGTACTTC
clone size: -; J gene: TRBJ1-3; V gene: TRBV3-1/TRBV3-2; D gene: -; CDR3 protein: CASRQGKRGSGNTIYF; CDR3 DNA: TGTGCCAGCAGGCAGGGAAAAAGAGGCTCTGGAAACACCATATATTTT
clone size: -; J gene: TRBJ2-3; V gene: TRBV24-1; D gene: TRBD2; CDR3 protein: CATSSRTSGGAETDTQYF; CDR3 DNA: TGTGCCACCTCGTCAAGGACTAGCGGGGGGGCCGAGACAGATACGCAGTATTTT
clone size: once; J gene: TRBJ1-2; V gene: TRBV7-9; D gene: -; CDR3 protein: CASSATEGLVGYTF; CDR3 DNA: TGTGCCAGCAGCGCGACCGAGGGGCTTGTGGGCTACACCTTC
clone size: -; J gene: TRBJ2-1; V gene: TRBV7-9; D gene: -; CDR3 protein: CASSLGAVKNNEQFF; CDR3 DNA: TGTGCCAGCAGCTTAGGGGCAGTTAAAAACAATGAGCAGTTCTTC
clone size: -; J gene: TRBJ2-1; V gene: TRBV6-5; D gene: -; CDR3 protein: CASSYRFSAYNEQFF; CDR3 DNA: TGTGCCAGCAGCTACAGGTTTAGCGCCTACAATGAGCAGTTCTTC
clone size: -; J gene: TRBJ1-4; V gene: TRBV15; D gene: -; CDR3 protein: CATSRISATNEKLFF; CDR3 DNA: TGTGCCACCAGCAGAATTTCTGCAACTAATGAAAAACTGTTTTTT
clone size: -; J gene: TRBJ2-1; V gene: TRBV7-7; D gene: TRBD1; CDR3 protein: CASSFLTGATYNEQFF; CDR3 DNA: TGTGCTAGCAGCTTTCTTACAGGGGCGACCTACAATGAGCAGTTCTTC
clone size: -; J gene: TRBJ1-2; V gene: TRBV10-3; D gene: -; CDR3 protein: CAISESAGQPLYGYTF; CDR3 DNA: TGTGCCATCAGTGAGTCTGCGGGACAACCCCTCTATGGCTACACCTTC
clone size: -; J gene: TRBJ2-2; V gene: TRBV4-1; D gene: TRBD2; CDR3 protein: CASSSYKGTSGNTGELFF; CDR3 DNA: TGCGCCAGCAGCTCTTATAAGGGGACTAGCGGAAACACCGGGGAGCTGTTTTTT
clone size: -; J gene: TRBJ1-2; V gene: TRBV28; D gene: -; CDR3 protein: CASSFGQANYGYTF; CDR3 DNA: TGTGCCAGCAGTTTTGGGCAGGCTAACTATGGCTACACCTTC
clone size: -; J gene: TRBJ1-1; V gene: TRBV30; D gene: -; CDR3 protein: CAWSVERDTEAFF; CDR3 DNA: TGTGCCTGGAGCGTTGAGAGGGACACTGAAGCTTTCTTT
clone size: -; J gene: TRBJ1-5; V gene: TRBV25-1; D gene: -; CDR3 protein: CASRTENQPQHF; CDR3 DNA: TGTGCCTCCCGGACGGAAAATCAGCCCCAGCATTTT
clone size: -; J gene: TRBJ2-5; V gene: TRBV19; D gene: -; CDR3 protein: CASSILLQETQYF; CDR3 DNA: TGTGCCAGTAGTATTCTCCTCCAAGAGACCCAGTACTTC
clone size: -; J gene: TRBJ2-3; V gene: TRBV5-6; D gene: -; CDR3 protein: CASSLMTDTQYF; CDR3 DNA: TGTGCCAGCAGCTTGATGACAGATACGCAGTATTTT
clone size: -; J gene: TRBJ2-3; V gene: TRBV18; D gene: -; CDR3 protein: CASPQGGGDTQYF; CDR3 DNA: TGTGCCAGCCCACAAGGCGGCGGAGATACGCAGTATTTT
clone size: -; J gene: TRBJ2-1; V gene: TRBV28; D gene: -; CDR3 protein: CASSSTNTAMDQFF; CDR3 DNA: TGTGCCAGCAGTTCCACCAACACCGCCATGGACCAGTTCTTC
clone size: -; J gene: TRBJ1-1; V gene: TRBV19; D gene: -; CDR3 protein: CASSIVWGTEAFF; CDR3 DNA: TGTGCCAGTAGTATTGTGTGGGGCACTGAAGCTTTCTTT
clone size: -; J gene: TRBJ1-4; V gene: TRBV6-5; D gene: -; CDR3 protein: CASREHGEYWEKLFF; CDR3 DNA: TGTGCCAGCAGGGAGCACGGGGAGTATTGGGAAAAACTGTTTTTT
clone size: -; J gene: TRBJ1-5; V gene: TRBV5-1; D gene: -; CDR3 protein: CASSLDGGRDQPQHF; CDR3 DNA: TGCGCCAGCAGCTTGGATGGGGGAAGGGATCAGCCCCAGCATTTT
clone size: -; J gene: TRBJ1-2; V gene: TRBV11-3; D gene: -; CDR3 protein: CASSRIDRDVEGYGYTF; CDR3 DNA: TGTGCCAGCAGCCGAATCGACCGGGACGTTGAAGGCTATGGCTACACCTTC
clone size: -; J gene: TRBJ1-5; V gene: TRBV19; D gene: -; CDR3 protein: CASSPPIGAGAPLGNQPQHF; CDR3 DNA: TGTGCCAGTAGTCCGCCTATTGGGGCAGGGGCTCCTCTGGGCAATCAGCCCCAGCATTTT
clone size: few; J gene: TRBJ1-3; V gene: TRBV30; D gene: -; CDR3 protein: CAWARLGASGNTIYF; CDR3 DNA: TGTGCCTGGGCCCGTTTAGGGGCGAGCGGAAACACCATATATTTT
clone size: -; J gene: TRBJ1-6; V gene: TRBV7-9; D gene: TRBD1; CDR3 protein: CASSSRDSINSPLHF; CDR3 DNA: TGTGCCAGCAGTTCCCGGGACAGCATTAATTCACCCCTCCACTTT
clone size: -; J gene: TRBJ2-7; V gene: TRBV29-1; D gene: TRBD2; CDR3 protein: CSVDGASGAYEQYF; CDR3 DNA: TGCAGCGTTGACGGGGCTAGCGGGGCCTACGAGCAGTACTTC
clone size: -; J gene: TRBJ1-2; V gene: TRBV27; D gene: -; CDR3 protein: CASSHSQTLIGGYTF; CDR3 DNA: TGTGCCAGCAGCCATTCACAGACCCTCATCGGAGGCTACACCTTC
clone size: -; J gene: TRBJ1-5; V gene: TRBV13; D gene: -; CDR3 protein: CASSLRDQPQHF; CDR3 DNA: TGTGCCAGCAGCTTACGAGATCAGCCCCAGCATTTT
clone size: -; J gene: TRBJ1-2; V gene: TRBV28; D gene: TRBD1; CDR3 protein: CASSPPGQGLYGYTF; CDR3 DNA: TGTGCCAGCAGTCCGCCGGGACAGGGCCTCTATGGCTACACCTTC
clone size: -; J gene: TRBJ2-7; V gene: TRBV6-6; D gene: TRBD2; CDR3 protein: CASSEWGGADEQYF; CDR3 DNA: TGTGCCAGCAGCGAATGGGGAGGGGCAGACGAGCAGTACTTC
clone size: -; J gene: TRBJ2-1; V gene: TRBV30; D gene: TRBD1; CDR3 protein: CAWSSGTGTHEQFF; CDR3 DNA: TGTGCCTGGAGTTCCGGGACAGGGACCCATGAGCAGTTCTTC
clone size: -; J gene: TRBJ1-5; V gene: TRBV27; D gene: -; CDR3 protein: CASSLLGDSNQPQHF; CDR3 DNA: TGTGCCAGCAGTTTGCTGGGGGATAGCAATCAGCCCCAGCATTTT
clone size: -; J gene: TRBJ1-4; V gene: TRBV28; D gene: -; CDR3 protein: CASSPPWGSNEKLFF; CDR3 DNA: TGTGCCAGCAGTCCCCCCTGGGGGTCTAATGAAAAACTGTTTTTT
clone size: -; J gene: TRBJ1-4; V gene: TRBV4-1; D gene: -; CDR3 protein: CASSPPGATNEKLFF; CDR3 DNA: TGCGCCAGCAGCCCGCCCGGTGCAACTAATGAAAAACTGTTTTTT
clone size: -; J gene: TRBJ1-2; V gene: TRBV24-1; D gene: -; CDR3 protein: CATSDPYGYTF; CDR3 DNA: TGTGCCACCAGTGATCCGTATGGCTACACCTTC